This T cell receptor (beta chain) was documented in a study of T cell responses to AZD1222 COVID-19 vaccine. Study results and limitations: Researchers took repertoire samples only after the peak T cell response had come.

To note about this clone: Its antigen is not known.

Method: immunoSEQ multiplex PCR; TCRdb's copy keeps in-frame clones and lacks some. Found here are about 140,000 clones, 80% to 95% of them singletons; the top ten hold roughly 3.1%. Germline V lookup: CDR1 SGDLS, CDR2 YYNGEE. Between the trimmed V and J ends, which lost 4 bases and 2 bases, there was a span of 11 bases. The CDR3 covers 14 residues. The chain has TRBV9 and TRBJ2-3; unclear D gene. This sample comprised peripheral blood, obtained on day 0 of AZD1222 vaccination. The source is an adult in good health. The CDR3 protein is CASSRRSNTDTQYF. The CDR3 DNA is TGTGCCAGCAGCCGCAGGAGTAACACAGATACGCAGTATTTT.